The clone carrying this T cell receptor (beta chain) was seen more than once but under ten times. Repertoires were generated with immunoSEQ multiplex PCR, while TCRdb's copy carries only in-frame clones and drops some. This table holds about 50,000 clones, over 60% found once. This specimen comes from a study of OX40 agonist ivuxolimab in advanced cancers. Study details: Treatment of patients was with ivuxolimab, an agonistic anti-OX40 (CD134) antibody.

Germline CDR1 SGHRS, CDR2 YFSETQ. This CDR3 is 13 amino acids long. Trimming cost V 0 bases and J 3 bases, with 7 bases left between them. Material: CD4+ or CD8+ T cells sorted from blood, obtained in a trial of the OX40 agonist ivuxolimab. The sequence came from an adult with an advanced solid tumor such as melanoma, head and neck, liver or kidney cancer. The rearrangement joins TRBV5-1 to TRBJ2-7; D uncertain. The CDR3 DNA sequence: TGCGCCAGCAGCTTGGATGGCGGCTACGAGCAGTACTTC. The encoded protein is CASSLDGGYEQYF.